These 6 T cell receptor beta chains were all obtained from the same sample, sequenced in a study of CD8+ T cells in alopecia areata. Reverse transcribed after extraction, RNA yielded cDNA as the sequencing template. Here immunoSEQ multiplex PCR was the method, and the copy in TCRdb shows in-frame clones only, minus some. The sample contains tens of thousands of clones, approximately 28% of which appear only once. Sample treatment: oral pan-JAK inhibitor, 5-10 mg twice daily. The starting material was CD8+ T cells sorted from blood, obtained at week 4, from a patient treated with tofacitinib. The receptors shown here come from a human donor with alopecia areata.

In this sample, this clone turned up once. This chain links TRBV18 with TRBJ2-1; a weak D match, TRBD2 (5 bases). This CDR3 is 16 amino acids long. Between the trimmed V and J ends, which lost 4 bases and 0 bases, there was a span of 13 bases. Germline values: CDR1 KGHSH, CDR2 LQKENI. The CDR3 nucleotides are TGTGCCAGCTCACGTTCAGAGGGTAGCTCCTACAATGAGCAGTTCTTC. Amino acid sequence: CASSRSEGSSYNEQFF.

The chain combines TRBV6-5 with TRBJ2-7, with TRBD1 matching 9 bases. The germline V gene encodes CDR1 MNHEY and CDR2 SVGAGI. V lost 2 bases and J lost 5; bases outside the gene matches: 1. The CDR3 has 13 residues. The CDR3 DNA sequence: TGTGCCAGCAGTTACGGGACAGGGAACGAGCAGTACTTC. Its protein is CASSYGTGNEQYF.

This clone was counted only a few times. V is TRBV16 and J is TRBJ2-7, with a weak D call TRBD2 (6 bases). The length of the CDR3 is 13 residues. Per the germline V gene, CDR1 is KGHSY and CDR2 is FQNENV. Trimming took 4 bases from V and 5 from J, leaving 12 bases between them. The CDR3 DNA reads TGTGCCAGCAGCCTAGCTTCTAGCGACGAGCAGTACTTC. Its translation: CASSLASSDEQYF.

V and J are TRBV7-2 and TRBJ1-4; no clear D. Germline V gene lookup returns CDR1 SGHTA and CDR2 FQGNSA. V lost 1 base and J lost 8, with 8 bases in between. The CDR3 runs to 13 residues. CDR3 residues: CASSLDGREKLFF. In DNA, the CDR3 is TGTGCCAGCAGCTTAGATGGGCGCGAAAAACTGTTTTTT.

The chain recombines TRBV14 with TRBJ2-7; 9 bases align to TRBD2. The ends lost 2 bases at V and 3 bases at J; junction bases unmatched: 5. CDR1 is SGHDN, CDR2 FVKESK, per germline. This CDR3 spans 15 amino acids. CDR3 loop: CASSQSSGIFYEQYF. The DNA of the CDR3 is TGTGCCAGCAGCCAATCTAGCGGGATTTTCTACGAGCAGTACTTC.

This clone turned up a few times. The rearrangement links TRBV7-9 to TRBJ1-5; the D gene is possibly TRBD1 (5 bases). The CDR3 runs 12 residues. Between the trimmed V and J ends, which lost 6 bases and 7 bases, there was a span of 10 bases. The germline gives CDR1 SEHNR, CDR2 FQNEAQ (reference sequence). The CDR3 nucleotides are TGTGCCAGCAGGCTGGACACGCAGCCCCAGCATTTT. This sequence encodes CASRLDTQPQHF.